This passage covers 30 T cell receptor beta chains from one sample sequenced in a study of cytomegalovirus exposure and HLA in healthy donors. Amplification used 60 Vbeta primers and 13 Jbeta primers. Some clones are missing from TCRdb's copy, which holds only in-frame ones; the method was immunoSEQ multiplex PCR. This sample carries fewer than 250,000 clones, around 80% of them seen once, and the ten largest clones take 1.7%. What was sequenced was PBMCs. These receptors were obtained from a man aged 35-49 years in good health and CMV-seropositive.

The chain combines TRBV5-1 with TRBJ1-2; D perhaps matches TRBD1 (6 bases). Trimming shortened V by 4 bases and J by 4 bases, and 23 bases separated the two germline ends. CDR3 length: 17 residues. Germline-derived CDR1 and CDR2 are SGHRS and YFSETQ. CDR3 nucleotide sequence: TGCGCCAGCAGCCCCCGGACAGAACAGGGCCTGGGCTATGGCTACACCTTC. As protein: CASSPRTEQGLGYGYTF.

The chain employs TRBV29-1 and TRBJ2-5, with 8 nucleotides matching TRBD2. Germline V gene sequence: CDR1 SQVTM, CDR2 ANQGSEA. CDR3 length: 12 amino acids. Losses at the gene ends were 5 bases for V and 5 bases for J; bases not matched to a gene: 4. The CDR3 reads CSVYPGGETQYF. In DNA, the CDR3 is TGCAGCGTTTATCCGGGGGGGGAGACCCAGTACTTC.

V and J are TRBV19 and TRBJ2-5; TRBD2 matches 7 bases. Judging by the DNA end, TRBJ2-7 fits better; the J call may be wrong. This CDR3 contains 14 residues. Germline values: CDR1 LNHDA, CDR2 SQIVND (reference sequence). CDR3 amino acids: CASMSSGPPYEQYF. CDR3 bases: TGTGCCAGTATGAGTAGCGGGCCCCCCTACGAGCAGTACTTC.

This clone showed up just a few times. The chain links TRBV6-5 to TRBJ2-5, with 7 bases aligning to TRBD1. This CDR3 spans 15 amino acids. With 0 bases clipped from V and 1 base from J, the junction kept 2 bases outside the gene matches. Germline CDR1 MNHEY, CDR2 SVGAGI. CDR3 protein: CASSYSGQTQETQYF. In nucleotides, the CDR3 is TGTGCCAGCAGTTACTCGGGACAGACCCAAGAGACCCAGTACTTC.

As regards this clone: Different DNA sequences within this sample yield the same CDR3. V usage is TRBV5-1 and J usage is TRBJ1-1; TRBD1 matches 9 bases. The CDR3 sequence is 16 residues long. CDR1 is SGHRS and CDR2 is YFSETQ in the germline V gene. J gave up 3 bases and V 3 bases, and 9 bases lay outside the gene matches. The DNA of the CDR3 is TGCGCCAGCAGCTCCAACTCAGACAGGGGGTACACTGAAGCTTTCTTT. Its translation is CASSSNSDRGYTEAFF.

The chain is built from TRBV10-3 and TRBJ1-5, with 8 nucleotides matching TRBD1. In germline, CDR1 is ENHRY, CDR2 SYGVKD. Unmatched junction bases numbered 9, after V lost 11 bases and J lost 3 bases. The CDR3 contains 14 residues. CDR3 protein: CAAKGTGTNQPQHF. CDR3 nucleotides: TGTGCCGCCAAGGGGACAGGTACCAATCAGCCCCAGCATTTT.

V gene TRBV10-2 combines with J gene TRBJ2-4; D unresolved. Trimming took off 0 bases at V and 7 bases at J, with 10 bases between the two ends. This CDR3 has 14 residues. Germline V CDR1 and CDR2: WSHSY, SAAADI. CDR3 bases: TGCGCCAGCAGTGAGTCCGGGTTCGGGAACATTCAGTACTTC. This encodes CASSESGFGNIQYF.

CDR3 coding DNA: TGTGCCAGCAGCCCGACAGCTCAAGAGACCCAGTACTTC. Translating gives CASSPTAQETQYF. The rearrangement links TRBV11-2 to TRBJ2-5, with D perhaps TRBD1 (5 bases). Germline values: CDR1 SGHAT, CDR2 FQNNGV. The CDR3 loop spans 13 amino acids. Trimming left V 5 bases short and J 2 bases short, with 9 bases between. The variable domain in full, completed from reference TRBV11-2 and TRBJ2-5, reads EAGVAQSPRYKIIEKRQSVAFWCNPISGHATLYWYQQILGQGPKLLIQFQNNGVVDDSQLPKDRFSAERLKGVDSTLKIQPAKLEDSAVYLCASSPTAQETQYFGPGTRLLVL.

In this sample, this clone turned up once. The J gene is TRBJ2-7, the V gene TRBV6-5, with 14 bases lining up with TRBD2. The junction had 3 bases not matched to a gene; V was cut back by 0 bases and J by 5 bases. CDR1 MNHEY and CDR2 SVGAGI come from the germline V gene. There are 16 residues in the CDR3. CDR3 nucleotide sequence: TGTGCCAGCAGTTACTCGGGACTAGCGGGAGAAGACGAGCAGTACTTC. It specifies CASSYSGLAGEDEQYF.

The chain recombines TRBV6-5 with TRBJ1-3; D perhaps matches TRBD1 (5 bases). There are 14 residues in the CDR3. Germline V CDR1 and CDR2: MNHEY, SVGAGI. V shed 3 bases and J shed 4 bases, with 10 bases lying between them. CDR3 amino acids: CASSYTGDGNTIYF. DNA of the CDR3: TGTGCCAGCAGTTATACAGGAGACGGAAACACCATATATTTT.

CDR3 coding DNA: TGCGCCAGCAGCTTGGGAGACAGGGATGGCGGCTACACCTTC. This gives the protein CASSLGDRDGGYTF. The rearrangement uses TRBV5-1 and TRBJ1-2, with 7 positions matching TRBD1. Germline V gene sequence: CDR1 SGHRS, CDR2 YFSETQ. The CDR3 runs to 14 residues. The V segment lost 0 bases and the J segment 8 bases; nucleotides outside the gene matches: 7.

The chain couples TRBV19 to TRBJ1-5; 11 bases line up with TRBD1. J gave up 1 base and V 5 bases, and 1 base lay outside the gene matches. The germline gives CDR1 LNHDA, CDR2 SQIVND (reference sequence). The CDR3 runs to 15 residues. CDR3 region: CASSGQGASNQPQHF. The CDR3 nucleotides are TGTGCCAGTAGTGGACAGGGGGCAAGCAATCAGCCCCAGCATTTT.

CDR3 sequence: CASRQTQGAPEAFF. CDR3 sequence (DNA): TGTGCCAGCAGGCAAACCCAGGGGGCCCCTGAAGCTTTCTTT. The chain links TRBV6-5 to TRBJ1-1, with 8 bases lining up with TRBD1. This CDR3 is 14 amino acids long. The germline V gene encodes CDR1 MNHEY and CDR2 SVGAGI. J lost 6 bases, V lost 6 bases, and 9 bases had no gene match.

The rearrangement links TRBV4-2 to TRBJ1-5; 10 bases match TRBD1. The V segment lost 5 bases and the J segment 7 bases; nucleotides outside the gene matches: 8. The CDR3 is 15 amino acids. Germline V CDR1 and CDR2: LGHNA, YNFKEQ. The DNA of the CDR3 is TGTGCCAGCAGCTCAAGGGACAGGGGAGGGCAGCCCCAGCATTTT. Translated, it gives CASSSRDRGGQPQHF.

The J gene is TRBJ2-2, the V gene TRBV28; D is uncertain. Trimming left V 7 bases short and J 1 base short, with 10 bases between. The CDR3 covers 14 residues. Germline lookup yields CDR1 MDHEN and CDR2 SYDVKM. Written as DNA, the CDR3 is TGTGCCAGCAATGGGCCAGGGAACACCGGGGAGCTGTTTTTT. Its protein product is CASNGPGNTGELFF.

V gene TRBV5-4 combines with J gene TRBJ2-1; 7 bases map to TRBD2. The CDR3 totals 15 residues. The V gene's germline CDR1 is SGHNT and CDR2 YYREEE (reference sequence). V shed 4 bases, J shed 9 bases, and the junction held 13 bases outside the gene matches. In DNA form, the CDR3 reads TGTGCCAGCAGCCTGAGGACTAGTTCGCTGGGTGAGCAGTTCTTC. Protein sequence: CASSLRTSSLGEQFF.

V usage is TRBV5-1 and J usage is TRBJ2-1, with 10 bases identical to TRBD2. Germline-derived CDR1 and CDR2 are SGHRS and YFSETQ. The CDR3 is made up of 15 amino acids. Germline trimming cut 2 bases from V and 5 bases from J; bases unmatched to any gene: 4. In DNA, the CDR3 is TGCGCCAGCAGCTTAGGACTAGCGGTACACAATGAGCAGTTCTTC. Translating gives CASSLGLAVHNEQFF.

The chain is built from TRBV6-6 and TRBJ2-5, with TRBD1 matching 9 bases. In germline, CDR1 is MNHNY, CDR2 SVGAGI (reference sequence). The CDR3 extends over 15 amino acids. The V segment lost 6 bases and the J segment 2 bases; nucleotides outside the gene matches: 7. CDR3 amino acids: CASSTSTGGQETQYF. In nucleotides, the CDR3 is TGTGCCAGCAGCACTTCGACAGGGGGGCAAGAGACCCAGTACTTC.

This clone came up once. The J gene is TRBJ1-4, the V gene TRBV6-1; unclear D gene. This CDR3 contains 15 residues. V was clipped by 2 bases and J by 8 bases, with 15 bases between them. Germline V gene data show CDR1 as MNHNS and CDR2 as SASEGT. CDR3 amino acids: CASSEMVMLEEKLFF. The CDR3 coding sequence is TGTGCCAGCAGTGAAATGGTGATGTTAGAAGAAAAACTGTTTTTT.

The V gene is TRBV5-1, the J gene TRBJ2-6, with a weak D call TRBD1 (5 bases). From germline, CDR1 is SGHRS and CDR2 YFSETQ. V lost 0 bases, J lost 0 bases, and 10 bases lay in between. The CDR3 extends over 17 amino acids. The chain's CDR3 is CASSLAQGLSGANVLTF. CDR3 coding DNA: TGCGCCAGCAGCTTGGCCCAGGGTCTCTCTGGGGCCAACGTCCTGACTTTC. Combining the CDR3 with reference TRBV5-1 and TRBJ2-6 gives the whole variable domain KAGVTQTPRYLIKTRGQQVTLSCSPISGHRSVSWYQQTPGQGLQFLFEYFSETQRNKGNFPGRFSGRQFSNSRSEMNVSTLELGDSALYLCASSLAQGLSGANVLTFGAGSRLTVL.

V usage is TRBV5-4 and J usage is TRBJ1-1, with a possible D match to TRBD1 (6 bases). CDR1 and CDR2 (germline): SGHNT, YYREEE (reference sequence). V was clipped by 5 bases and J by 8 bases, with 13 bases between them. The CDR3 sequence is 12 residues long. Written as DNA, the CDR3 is TGTGCCAGCAGGGTGTCGGGGGGCGAAGCTTTCTTT. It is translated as CASRVSGGEAFF.

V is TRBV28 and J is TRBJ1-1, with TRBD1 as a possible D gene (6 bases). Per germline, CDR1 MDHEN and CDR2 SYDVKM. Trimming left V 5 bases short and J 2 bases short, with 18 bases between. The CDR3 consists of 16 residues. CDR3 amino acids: CASSPSKRGGNTEAFF. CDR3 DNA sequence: TGTGCCAGCAGTCCCAGTAAACGGGGGGGCAACACTGAAGCTTTCTTT.

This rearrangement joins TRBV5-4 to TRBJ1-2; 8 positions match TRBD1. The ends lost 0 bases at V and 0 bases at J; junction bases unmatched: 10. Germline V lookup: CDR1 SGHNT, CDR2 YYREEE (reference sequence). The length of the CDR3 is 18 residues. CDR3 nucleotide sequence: TGTGCCAGCAGCTTGGGCGGACAGGGAGGAGGGTCTAACTATGGCTACACCTTC. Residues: CASSLGGQGGGSNYGYTF.

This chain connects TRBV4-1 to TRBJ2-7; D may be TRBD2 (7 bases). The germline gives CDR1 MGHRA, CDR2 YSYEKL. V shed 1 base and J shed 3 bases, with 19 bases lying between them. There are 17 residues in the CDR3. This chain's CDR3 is CASSQVGGRGTGYEQYF. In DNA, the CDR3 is TGCGCCAGCAGCCAAGTGGGGGGGAGGGGGACGGGCTACGAGCAGTACTTC.

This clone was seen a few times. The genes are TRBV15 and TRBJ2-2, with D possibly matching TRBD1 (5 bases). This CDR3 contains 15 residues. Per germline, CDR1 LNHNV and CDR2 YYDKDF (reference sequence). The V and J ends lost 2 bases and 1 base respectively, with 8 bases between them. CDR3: CATSRHTGNTGELFF. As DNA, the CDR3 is TGTGCCACCAGCAGACATACAGGGAACACCGGGGAGCTGTTTTTT.

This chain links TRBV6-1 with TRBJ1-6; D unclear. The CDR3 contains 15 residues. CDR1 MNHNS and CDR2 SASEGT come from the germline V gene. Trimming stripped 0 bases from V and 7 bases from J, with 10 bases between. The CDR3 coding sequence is TGTGCCAGCAGTGAAGCCTTAATCGGGAATTCACCCCTCCACTTT. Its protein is CASSEALIGNSPLHF.

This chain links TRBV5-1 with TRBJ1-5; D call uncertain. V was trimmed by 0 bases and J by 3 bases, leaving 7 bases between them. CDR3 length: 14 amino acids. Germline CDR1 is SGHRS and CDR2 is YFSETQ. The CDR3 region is CASSLGLVNQPQHF. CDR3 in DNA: TGCGCCAGCAGCTTGGGATTAGTCAATCAGCCCCAGCATTTT.

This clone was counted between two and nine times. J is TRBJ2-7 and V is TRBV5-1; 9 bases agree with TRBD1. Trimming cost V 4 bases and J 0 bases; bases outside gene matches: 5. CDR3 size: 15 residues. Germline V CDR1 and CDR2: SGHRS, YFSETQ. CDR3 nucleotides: TGCGCCAGCAGCGGGACAGGGAGGGACTCCTACGAGCAGTACTTC. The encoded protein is CASSGTGRDSYEQYF.

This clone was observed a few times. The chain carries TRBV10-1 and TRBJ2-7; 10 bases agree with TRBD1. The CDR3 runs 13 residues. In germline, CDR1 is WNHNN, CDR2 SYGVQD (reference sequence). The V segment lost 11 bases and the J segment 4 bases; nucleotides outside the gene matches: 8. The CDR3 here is CAVRDRGGYEQYF. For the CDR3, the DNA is TGCGCCGTCCGGGACAGGGGAGGGTACGAGCAGTACTTC.

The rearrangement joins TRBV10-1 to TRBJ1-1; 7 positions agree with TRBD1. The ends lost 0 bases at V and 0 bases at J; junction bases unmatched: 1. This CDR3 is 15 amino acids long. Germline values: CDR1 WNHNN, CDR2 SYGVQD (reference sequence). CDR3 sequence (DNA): TGCGCCAGCAGTGAGTCCCAGGGGGTGAACACTGAAGCTTTCTTT. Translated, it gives CASSESQGVNTEAFF.